What follows are 20 T cell receptor beta chains derived from one specimen sequenced in a study of breast tumors, draining lymph nodes, adjacent tissues. TCRdb reprocessed the multiplex PCR reads via MiXCR and lists one record per CDR3 protein. The top ten hold about 1% of the sample, which has more than 250,000 distinct CDR3 sequences, about 33% seen once. Axillary draining lymph nodes of breast cancer patients supplied the node samples. Sequencing was performed on axillary lymph node tissue. Receptors originate from a female donor with breast cancer. Some clones in this sample may be carry-over from other donors' samples.

This clonotype has ten or more counts. V and J are TRBV11-2 and TRBJ2-7, with D perhaps assigned TRBD1 or TRBD2 (6 bases each). This CDR3 is 14 amino acids long. Between the trimmed V and J ends, which lost 1 base and 8 bases, there was a span of 15 bases. Germline CDR1 reads SGHAT; CDR2 reads FQNNGV. The CDR3 sequence is CASSLGPTGGKQYF. In nucleotides, the CDR3 is TGTGCCAGCAGCTTAGGTCCCACCGGGGGCAAGCAGTACTTC.

The rearrangement links TRBV7-3 to TRBJ1-1, with 8 bases identical to TRBD1. Per germline, CDR1 SGHTA and CDR2 FQGTGA. V dropped 2 bases and J dropped 3; count of bases not matched to a gene: 5. This CDR3 spans 15 amino acids. Written as DNA, the CDR3 is TGTGCCAGCAGCTTAGATCAGGGGGCGGACACTGAAGCTTTCTTT. Its translation is CASSLDQGADTEAFF.

This clonotype was observed at least ten times. V and J are TRBV19 and TRBJ1-2; no clear D. CDR3 length equals 14 residues. Per the germline V gene, CDR1 is LNHDA and CDR2 is SQIVND (reference sequence). V lost 3 bases, J lost 4 bases, and 12 bases lay in between. The CDR3 reads CASSIAQAAYGYTF. CDR3 nucleotide sequence: TGTGCCAGTAGTATCGCTCAGGCGGCCTATGGCTACACCTTC. Combining the CDR3 with reference TRBV19 and TRBJ1-2 gives the whole variable domain DGGITQSPKYLFRKEGQNVTLSCEQNLNHDAMYWYRQDPGQGLRLIYYSQIVNDFQKGDIAEGYSVSREKKESFPLTVTSAQKNPTAFYLCASSIAQAAYGYTFGSGTRLTVV.

This clonotype has just one count. A much more abundant neighbour one base away suggests this may be a read error. As the CDR3 is not closed by the conserved phenylalanine or tryptophan, this likely results from a read error. This rearrangement joins TRBV29-1 to TRBJ1-1; D remains unclear. Per germline, CDR1 SQVTM and CDR2 ANQGSEA. This CDR3 has 8 amino acids. Trimming removed 8 bases from V and 6 bases from J, with 4 bases in between. CDR3 DNA: TGCAGCAGCCCTGAAGCTTTCCTT. The encoded protein is CSSPEAFL.

This clonotype was seen at least ten times. This chain connects TRBV29-1 to TRBJ2-3; 7 bases are a match to TRBD1. The CDR3 has 15 residues. V was clipped by 6 bases and J by 0 bases; unmatched bases: 9. In germline, CDR1 is SQVTM, CDR2 ANQGSEA. The CDR3 spells CSVLRDSTSTDTQYF. The CDR3 DNA is TGCAGCGTCCTCCGGGACAGCACTAGCACAGATACGCAGTATTTT.

Comment on this clonotype: A much more abundant neighbour one base away suggests this may be a read error. This chain joins TRBV19 and TRBJ2-7, with 7 bases lining up with TRBD1. The CDR3 is 11 amino acids. The V gene's germline CDR1 is LNHDA and CDR2 SQIVND (reference sequence). The DNA for the CDR3 is TGTGCCGGTAGACAGGGTCTCGAGCAGTACTTC. Translated: CAGRQGLEQYF.

This clonotype was detected only a few times. The V call is TRBV12-3 or TRBV12-4, the J call TRBJ2-1; 12 bases align to TRBD2. V was pared by 7 bases and J by 6 bases, with 10 bases of the junction left unmatched. The CDR3 loop spans 16 amino acids. In DNA, the CDR3 is TGTGCCAGCAATCAAGGGGGACTAGCGGGCCTCAATGAGCAGTTCTTC. Translation gives CASNQGGLAGLNEQFF.

This clonotype appeared many times. The chain is built from TRBV6-1 and TRBJ2-1, with 10 bases matching TRBD2. This CDR3 contains 14 residues. CDR1 is MNHNS and CDR2 is SASEGT in the germline V gene. J lost 7 bases, V lost 6 bases, and 6 bases had no gene match. The CDR3 DNA follows: TGTGCCAGCAGCCTAGCGGGAGCCAAGAATGAGCAGTTCTTC. This codes for CASSLAGAKNEQFF.

Ten or more counts support this clonotype. This chain connects TRBV6-4 to TRBJ2-7, with 12 bases aligning to TRBD2. CDR1 is MRHNA, CDR2 SNTAGT, per germline. The CDR3 is 17 amino acids. The junction had 3 bases not matched to a gene; V was cut back by 0 bases and J by 0 bases. CDR3 loop: CASSDSETSGSSYEQYF. The CDR3 nucleotides read TGTGCCAGCAGTGACTCCGAGACTAGCGGGAGCTCCTACGAGCAGTACTTC.

The chain links TRBV28 to TRBJ2-7; TRBD2 matches at 11 bases. The CDR3 covers 15 residues. Germline CDR1 reads MDHEN; CDR2 reads SYDVKM. The J segment lost 2 bases and the V segment lost 6 bases, leaving 6 bases of the junction unmatched. CDR3 in DNA: TGTGCCAGCAGACCTTCGACTAGCGGGACCTACGAGCAGTACTTC. It is translated as CASRPSTSGTYEQYF.

Of note for this clonotype: The junction departs from the called germline gene at one end, perhaps through a read error. The chain is built from TRBV10-3 and TRBJ2-5, with 7 bases that match TRBD1. This CDR3 spans 14 amino acids. The germline CDR1 and CDR2 sequences are ENHRY and SYGVKD. The CDR3 loop reads CASCPPGTEETQYF. The CDR3 DNA reads TGTGCCAGCTGTCCACCAGGGACAGAAGAGACACAGTACTTC.

The chain carries TRBV11-2 and TRBJ2-7; 14 nucleotides match TRBD2. The germline gives CDR1 SGHAT, CDR2 FQNNGV. The CDR3 is 14 amino acids. Losses at the gene ends were 2 bases for V and 8 bases for J; bases not matched to a gene: 2. The CDR3 sequence: CASSLRLAGGKQYF. In DNA form, the CDR3 reads TGTGCCAGCAGCTTAAGACTAGCGGGAGGGAAGCAGTACTTC. The full variable domain, with the rest looked up from reference TRBV11-2 and TRBJ2-7, is EAGVAQSPRYKIIEKRQSVAFWCNPISGHATLYWYQQILGQGPKLLIQFQNNGVVDDSQLPKDRFSAERLKGVDSTLKIQPAKLEDSAVYLCASSLRLAGGKQYFGPGTRLTVT.

This clonotype was detected ten times or more. This chain connects TRBV7-2 to TRBJ2-7; 8 nucleotides align to TRBD2. This CDR3 is 15 amino acids long. The germline V gene has CDR1 SGHTA and CDR2 FQGNSA. V was clipped by 5 bases and J by 2 bases; unmatched bases: 8. CDR3 sequence reads: CASSMWALAAYEQYF. The CDR3 DNA follows: TGTGCCAGCAGCATGTGGGCACTAGCGGCCTACGAGCAGTACTTC.

The rearrangement uses TRBV6-6 and TRBJ2-3, with 7 bases matching TRBD2. V dropped 5 bases and J dropped 4; count of bases not matched to a gene: 9. This CDR3 has 15 amino acids. CDR1 and CDR2 (germline): MNHNY, SVGAGI (reference sequence). This chain's CDR3 is CASSLTGGMADTQYF. CDR3 in DNA: TGTGCCAGCAGTCTTACCGGGGGGATGGCAGATACGCAGTATTTT.

In this sample, this clonotype turned up a few times. V is TRBV28 and J is TRBJ1-6, with D tentatively TRBD1 (5 bases). V gave up 1 base and J gave up 7 bases, with 17 bases separating them. CDR1 is MDHEN, CDR2 SYDVKM, per germline. This CDR3 comprises 17 residues. CDR3 DNA: TGTGCCAGCAGTTTATTGCCCGGGGGGAAGGAAAATTCACCCCTCCACTTT. Its translation is CASSLLPGGKENSPLHF.

This clonotype was observed at least ten times. The genes are TRBV9 and TRBJ2-1; 7 nucleotides align to TRBD1. This CDR3 contains 15 residues. The germline V gene encodes CDR1 SGDLS and CDR2 YYNGEE. Germline trimming cut 1 base from V and 6 bases from J; bases unmatched to any gene: 7. CDR3 coding DNA: TGTGCCAGCAGCGTACTTTTGACAGGGTCCAATGAGCAGTTCTTC. Its translation: CASSVLLTGSNEQFF.

Details on this clonotype: A clone one base away is much larger, so this may be a read error. V usage is TRBV5-1 and J usage is TRBJ2-7, with 11 bases fitting TRBD2. Germline V gene data show CDR1 as SGHRS and CDR2 as YFSETQ. The CDR3 runs 15 residues. The CDR3 spells CASSLTSGSMYEQCF. The DNA of the CDR3 is TGCGCCAGCAGCTTAACTAGCGGGAGTATGTACGAGCAGTGCTTC.

Comments on this clonotype: A clone one base away is much larger, so this may be a read error. This CDR3 reads CASSTVERGPYNEQFF. The CDR3 DNA reads TGTGCCAGTAGTACAGTTGAGCGGGGGCCTTACAATGAGCAGTTCTTC. The genes are TRBV19 and TRBJ2-1, with 8 nucleotides matching TRBD2. V shed 4 bases, J shed 4 bases, and the junction held 9 bases outside the gene matches. This CDR3 contains 16 residues. Germline CDR1 LNHDA, CDR2 SQIVND (reference sequence).

This clonotype was recorded many times. The chain couples TRBV4-1 to TRBJ2-2; D is possibly TRBD1 (5 bases). Germline V gene data show CDR1 as MGHRA and CDR2 as YSYEKL. The CDR3 is made up of 16 amino acids. Trimming left V 1 base short and J 6 bases short, with 15 bases between. This CDR3 is CASSQVWTPGSGELFF. The CDR3, as DNA: TGCGCCAGCAGCCAAGTGTGGACCCCAGGGTCCGGGGAGCTGTTTTTT.

This chain joins TRBV7-3 and TRBJ1-5, with 9 bases that match TRBD1. The germline CDR1 and CDR2 sequences are SGHTA and FQGTGA. The V segment lost 6 bases and the J segment 2 bases; nucleotides outside the gene matches: 8. This CDR3 spans 16 amino acids. The CDR3 here is CASSFGQGTGNQPQHF. CDR3 nucleotide sequence: TGTGCCAGCAGTTTTGGACAGGGGACAGGCAATCAGCCCCAGCATTTT.